A single sample gave rise to the 19 T cell receptor beta chains below, sequenced in a study of spatial heterogeneity in lung cancer. For these receptors, no antigen is known. Described time point: sample taken at primary tumor resection. Study-level findings and limits: Tumors with more nonsynonymous mutations had more expanded intratumoral alpha and beta TCRs.

One entry per CDR3 protein, called by TCRdb with MiXCR from the 5' RACE reads. Of 5,000 to 6,000 distinct CDR3 sequences listed, about 16% are singletons. The sequencing here drew on lung tumor tissue, taken at surgery. The origin of the receptors is a male donor with early-stage non-small cell lung cancer.

V is TRBV5-6 and J is TRBJ2-5; TRBD2 aligns across 7 bases. The CDR3 has 16 residues. The trim removed 4 bases at V and 7 bases at J, leaving 16 bases unmatched. Germline loops: CDR1 SGHDT, CDR2 YYEEEE. CDR3 sequence (DNA): TGTGCCAGCAGCCCTCCCGGGGGGAGGGCTCAGGGGACCCAGTACTTC. Translating gives CASSPPGGRAQGTQYF.

The rearrangement joins TRBV4-3 to TRBJ2-3; the match to TRBD2 covers 10 bases. CDR1 and CDR2 from the germline V gene are LGHNA and YSLEER. The CDR3 totals 19 residues. The J segment lost 1 base and the V segment lost 0 bases, leaving 10 bases of the junction unmatched. CDR3 amino acids: CASSQERTSGVGGTDTQYF. The CDR3 DNA reads TGCGCCAGCAGCCAAGAAAGAACTAGCGGGGTGGGAGGCACAGATACGCAGTATTTT.

This clonotype came up a few times. The chain has TRBV23-1 and TRBJ2-4, with TRBD2 matching 8 bases. TRBV23-1 is placed among ORFs of uncertain function. The junction had 5 bases not matched to a gene; V was cut back by 7 bases and J by 0 bases. There are 15 residues in the CDR3. In DNA, the CDR3 is TGCGCCAGCACCCGGGGGGGTCTAGCCAAAAACATTCAGTACTTC. This encodes CASTRGGLAKNIQYF.

This clonotype ranks as medium-sized (0.01 to 0.1%). The gene calls are TRBV6-2 or TRBV6-3 and TRBJ1-1, with TRBD1 as a possible D gene (5 bases). In germline, CDR1 is MNHEY, CDR2 SVGEGT. Deletions cut 6 bases from V and 0 bases from J, with 11 bases between. The CDR3 runs to 14 residues. In DNA, the CDR3 is TGTGCCAGCAGGCCGGGACGGATGAACACTGAAGCTTTCTTT. Protein sequence: CASRPGRMNTEAFF.

The chain uses TRBV4-3 and TRBJ2-5; a weak D match, TRBD1 (6 bases). Trimming took off 3 bases at V and 7 bases at J, with 27 bases between the two ends. The germline CDR1 and CDR2 sequences are LGHNA and YSLEER. The length of the CDR3 is 18 residues. The CDR3 nucleotides are TGCGCCAGCAGCCATCAAGATGGCCGCAGGGGTTCCGAGGTGACCCAGTACTTC. Its translation is CASSHQDGRRGSEVTQYF.

This clonotype is medium-sized in the sample. The chain carries TRBV5-1 and TRBJ2-5; 9 bases fit TRBD2. There are 14 residues in the CDR3. The germline V gene encodes CDR1 SGHRS and CDR2 YFSETQ. Trimming removed 4 bases from V and 5 bases from J; junction bases left unmatched: 6. CDR3 coding DNA: TGCGCCAGCAGCCCCGCCAGCGGGAGGGAGACCCAGTACTTC. This translates into CASSPASGRETQYF.

Turning to this clonotype: A much more abundant neighbour one base away suggests this may be a read error. The gene calls are TRBV18 and TRBJ2-1, with 9 bases lining up with TRBD1. In germline, CDR1 is KGHSH, CDR2 LQKENI. V shed 3 bases, J shed 9 bases, and the junction held 6 bases outside the gene matches. The CDR3 covers 14 residues. The CDR3: CASSPGTGRIEQFF. In DNA, the CDR3 is TGTGCCAGCTCACCCGGGACAGGGCGCATTGAGCAGTTCTTC.

This clonotype was detected many times. J is TRBJ2-1 and V is TRBV27; a weak D match, TRBD2 (6 bases). V lost 5 bases and J 3 bases, leaving 14 bases between the germline ends. Per germline, CDR1 MNHEY and CDR2 SMNVEV (reference sequence). There are 15 residues in the CDR3. The CDR3 loop is CASSPLSGSYNEQFF. CDR3 bases: TGTGCCAGCAGTCCCCTGTCCGGGAGCTACAATGAGCAGTTCTTC.

This clonotype was seen a few times. The chain combines TRBV7-8 with TRBJ2-5, with D perhaps TRBD2 (6 bases). CDR1 and CDR2 (germline): SGHVS, FQNEAQ. This CDR3 has 13 residues. Between the trimmed V and J ends, which lost 5 bases and 2 bases, there was a span of 9 bases. The CDR3 is CASSTGLQETQYF. In DNA form, the CDR3 reads TGTGCCAGCAGCACGGGACTGCAAGAGACCCAGTACTTC.

This clonotype is labeled large. J is TRBJ2-3 and V is TRBV7-2; 11 nucleotides match TRBD2. The J segment lost 1 base and the V segment lost 3 bases, leaving 0 bases of the junction unmatched. From germline, CDR1 is SGHTA and CDR2 FQGNSA. The length of the CDR3 is 15 residues. CDR3 nucleotides: TGTGCCAGCAGCTTGGGACTAGCGGGCACAGATACGCAGTATTTT. As protein: CASSLGLAGTDTQYF.

This clonotype was seen repeatedly, ten times or more. V and J are TRBV20-1 and TRBJ2-5, with D tentatively TRBD2 (6 bases). Per the germline V gene, CDR1 is DFQATT and CDR2 is SNEGSKA (reference sequence). CDR3 size: 12 residues. The ends were cut back, 3 bases at V and 5 bases at J, with 10 bases in the middle. The CDR3 nucleotides are TGCAGTGCTAGGACTAGGCGGGAGACCCAGTACTTC. Translated, it gives CSARTRRETQYF.

This clonotype was counted between two and nine times. This chain uses TRBV12-3 or TRBV12-4 with TRBJ1-6; tentative D call: TRBD1 (5 bases). V was shortened by 5 bases and J by 14 bases, with 22 bases between the two germline ends. The CDR3 has 15 residues. CDR3 bases: TGTGCCAGCAGTCCCCCGCGCTCAGGGACGTTTGCCCTCCACTTT. Protein: CASSPPRSGTFALHF.

This clonotype came up many times. The V call is TRBV23-1, the J call TRBJ1-5; D perhaps matches TRBD1 (6 bases). TRBV23-1 is an ORF, and what it does is uncertain. The CDR3 contains 16 residues. Trimming left V 3 bases short and J 3 bases short, with 15 bases between. The CDR3 here is CASSHLVDRSNQPQHF. CDR3 in DNA: TGCGCCAGCAGTCACCTAGTAGACAGGTCCAATCAGCCCCAGCATTTT.

This clonotype is termed medium-sized. The CDR3 is CASSLGTSAYNEQFF. CDR3 bases: TGTGCCAGCAGCCTTGGGACTAGCGCGTACAATGAGCAGTTCTTC. The V gene is TRBV7-2, the J gene TRBJ2-1; 10 bases are a match to TRBD2. This CDR3 region has 15 residues. CDR1 and CDR2 (germline): SGHTA, FQGNSA. J was trimmed by 4 bases and V by 5 bases; bases with no gene match: 5.

The chain combines TRBV6-1 with TRBJ1-2; TRBD1 aligns across 10 bases. This CDR3 has 13 amino acids. From germline, CDR1 is MNHNS and CDR2 SASEGT. J lost 8 bases, V lost 6 bases, and 6 bases had no gene match. Here the CDR3 DNA reads TGTGCCAGCAGGGCAGGGACAGGGGACGGCTACACCTTC. Translating it yields CASRAGTGDGYTF.

This clonotype appeared a few times. The rearrangement uses TRBV5-1 and TRBJ2-3; 7 nucleotides match TRBD2. Germline CDR1 and CDR2: SGHRS and YFSETQ. The ends lost 2 bases at V and 3 bases at J; junction bases unmatched: 3. The CDR3 is 14 residues long. CDR3 in amino acids: CASSFGGKTDTQYF. The CDR3 region has the DNA TGCGCCAGCAGCTTCGGGGGGAAGACAGATACGCAGTATTTT.

This clonotype was counted between two and nine times. The chain couples TRBV20-1 to TRBJ2-3; the match to TRBD2 covers 14 bases. The CDR3 consists of 15 residues. The V gene's germline CDR1 is DFQATT and CDR2 SNEGSKA (reference sequence). V lost 6 bases and J lost 3; bases outside the gene matches: 5. The CDR3 is CSAPTSGRGTDTQYF. The CDR3 bases are TGCAGTGCGCCGACTAGCGGGAGGGGGACAGATACGCAGTATTTT.

This clonotype is medium-sized in the sample. CDR3 protein: CSVTQGAGGTIYF. The CDR3 region has the DNA TGCAGCGTTACACAGGGGGCAGGCGGCACCATATATTTT. The chain recombines TRBV29-1 with TRBJ1-3; 9 bases map to TRBD1. The CDR3 sequence is 13 residues long. V shed 5 bases and J 9 bases; nucleotides not matched to a gene: 8. CDR1 is SQVTM, CDR2 ANQGSEA, per germline.

By frequency in the sample, this clonotype is medium-sized (0.01 to 0.1%). The V gene is TRBV4-1, the J gene TRBJ2-5; TRBD2 aligns across 7 bases. Germline CDR1 MGHRA, CDR2 YSYEKL. V gave up 3 bases and J gave up 2 bases; unmatched junction bases: 0. The CDR3 length is 13 residues. The DNA of the CDR3 is TGCGCCAGCAGCCAGCGGGAGCAAGAGACCCAGTACTTC. This gives the protein CASSQREQETQYF.